The next 14 T cell receptor beta chains were all read from a single sample in a study of T cells in Graves' hyperthyroidism and ophthalmopathy. What was amplified from RNA transcripts were TCR beta CDR3 regions. HTBI primers were employed in a first-round RT-PCR of the TCR CDR3. TCRdb recomputed calls from the multiplex PCR reads with MiXCR, one row per CDR3 protein. The table has 490,000 or so distinct CDR3 sequences, under 25% seen once. The sample comprised blood. Receptors originate from a woman aged 65 to 85 with Graves' ophthalmopathy.

In this sample, this clonotype turned up many times. This chain uses TRBV11-2 with TRBJ1-2, with D perhaps matching TRBD1 (6 bases). The germline V and J ends were trimmed by 5 bases and 2 bases, with 9 bases remaining between them. Per the germline V gene, CDR1 is SGHAT and CDR2 is FQNNGV. This CDR3 region has 13 residues. The CDR3 DNA follows: TGTGCCAGCAGCCGTACAGGGAACTATGGCTACACCTTC. Translating it yields CASSRTGNYGYTF.

This clonotype was observed a handful of times. Here the CDR3 DNA reads TGTGCCAGCAGCGTAGGGACTAGCGGGAGTAGGGAGCAGTACTTC. This sequence encodes CASSVGTSGSREQYF. The chain recombines TRBV9 with TRBJ2-7; 13 bases are a match to TRBD2. In germline, CDR1 is SGDLS, CDR2 YYNGEE. After removal of 0 bases from V and 7 bases from J, the junction contained 4 bases not matched to a gene. The CDR3 covers 15 residues.

As to this clonotype: Its ends do not fully match the called genes, so a read error is possible. This chain joins TRBV20-1 and TRBJ2-5; D unresolved. CDR1 is DFQATT, CDR2 SNEGSKA, per germline (reference sequence). The length of the CDR3 is 15 residues. CDR3 protein: CSARRKTGFQKTQYF. DNA for the CDR3: TGCAGTGCTAGAAGAAAGACTGGATTCCAAAAGACCCAGTACTTC.

This clonotype turned up a few times. V gene TRBV28 combines with J gene TRBJ2-3, with a tentative D call TRBD2 (5 bases). The CDR3 is 12 amino acids. From germline, CDR1 is MDHEN and CDR2 SYDVKM. Trimming pared 5 bases from V and 11 bases from J, leaving 14 bases between. CDR3 bases: TGTGCCAGCAGTCGGGGTAGCGTGGGGCAGTATTTT. Protein product: CASSRGSVGQYF. The full variable domain, with the rest looked up from reference TRBV28 and TRBJ2-3, is DVKVTQSSRYLVKRTGEKVFLECVQDMDHENMFWYRQDPGLGLRLIYFSYDVKMKEKGDIPEGYSVSREKKERFSLILESASTNQTSMYLCASSRGSVGQYFGPGTRLTVL.

The chain links TRBV14 to TRBJ1-4, with D possibly TRBD1 on 5 matching bases. The CDR3 has 15 amino acids. Trimming left V 0 bases short and J 10 bases short, with 15 bases between. Germline-derived CDR1 and CDR2 are SGHDN and FVKESK. CDR3 residues: CASSQDLAGIGKLFF. CDR3 sequence (DNA): TGTGCCAGCAGCCAAGATCTGGCAGGGATTGGAAAACTGTTTTTT.

The sample holds many counts of this clonotype. The chain joins TRBV6-6 to TRBJ1-5, with TRBD1 matching 7 bases. This CDR3 spans 15 amino acids. Trimming cost V 2 bases and J 1 base; bases outside gene matches: 2. CDR1 is MNHNY, CDR2 SVGAGI, per germline (reference sequence). Here the CDR3 DNA reads TGTGCCAGCAGTTACGACAGGGCCAGCAATCAGCCCCAGCATTTT. It is translated as CASSYDRASNQPQHF.

This clonotype appeared a few times. The V gene is TRBV7-6, the J gene TRBJ2-1; TRBD2 might be the D (5 bases). V lost 3 bases and J 8 bases, leaving 11 bases between the germline ends. The CDR3 runs 13 residues. Germline-derived CDR1 and CDR2 are SGHVS and FNYEAQ. In nucleotides, the CDR3 is TGTGCCAGCAGCTTTAGGAGGCGGGATGAGCAGTTCTTC. Amino acid sequence: CASSFRRRDEQFF. Filled out from reference TRBV7-6 and TRBJ2-1, the complete variable domain reads GAGVSQSPRYKVTKRGQDVALRCDPISGHVSLYWYRQALGQGPEFLTYFNYEAQQDKSGLPNDRFSAERPEGSISTLTIQRTEQRDSAMYRCASSFRRRDEQFFGPGTRLTVL.

This clonotype has just a few counts. The rearrangement uses TRBV7-2 and TRBJ2-1; TRBD1 or TRBD2 may be the D gene (5 bases each). Germline CDR1 reads SGHTA; CDR2 reads FQGNSA. V lost 0 bases, J lost 2 bases, and 20 bases lay in between. This CDR3 is 19 amino acids long. CDR3 residues: CASSLAQSRLGRAYNEQFF. The CDR3 DNA reads as TGTGCCAGCAGCTTAGCGCAAAGTCGTCTGGGGCGGGCCTACAATGAGCAGTTCTTC. The full variable domain, its missing parts supplied by reference TRBV7-2 and TRBJ2-1, is GAGVSQSPSNKVTEKGKDVELRCDPISGHTALYWYRQSLGQGLEFLIYFQGNSAPDKSGLPSDRFSAERTGGSVSTLTIQRTQQEDSAVYLCASSLAQSRLGRAYNEQFFGPGTRLTVL.

The chain couples TRBV9 to TRBJ2-5; D remains ambiguous. The V end was cut by 0 bases, the J end by 3 bases, with 6 bases between. The CDR3 consists of 13 residues. Germline V gene sequence: CDR1 SGDLS, CDR2 YYNGEE. CDR3 DNA: TGTGCCAGCAGCGTAGGGTTAGAAGAGACCCAGTACTTC. This gives the protein CASSVGLEETQYF.

The chain recombines TRBV30 with TRBJ2-5; the D gene is possibly TRBD1 (5 bases). V dropped 0 bases and J dropped 6 bases, with 8 bases sitting between them. The germline CDR1 and CDR2 sequences are GTSNPN and SVGIG (reference sequence). The CDR3 loop spans 12 amino acids. The DNA for the CDR3 is TGTGCCTGGAGTGTAGGGGAAAAGACCCAGTACTTC. It is translated as CAWSVGEKTQYF.

This clonotype has ten or more counts. In nucleotides, the CDR3 is TGTGCCAGCAGTTTACGCCGAGGGAATGAGCAGTTCTTC. Protein: CASSLRRGNEQFF. The chain combines TRBV12-3 or TRBV12-4 with TRBJ2-1, with D tentatively TRBD2 (5 bases). V lost 2 bases to trimming and J lost 7 bases, with 9 bases between them. This CDR3 is 13 amino acids long.

The genes are TRBV5-1 and TRBJ2-1, with 14 bases identical to TRBD2. Germline values: CDR1 SGHRS, CDR2 YFSETQ. The V gene end was trimmed by 4 bases and the J gene end by 9 bases; junction bases not matched to a gene: 6. The CDR3 consists of 15 residues. The CDR3: CASSAGLAGVVEQFF. CDR3 in DNA: TGCGCCAGCAGCGCGGGACTAGCGGGAGTTGTTGAGCAGTTCTTC.

This rearrangement joins TRBV5-1 to TRBJ1-3; D is perhaps TRBD1 (5 bases). CDR1 and CDR2 (germline): SGHRS, YFSETQ. The length of the CDR3 is 14 residues. V was shortened by 4 bases and J by 4 bases, with 12 bases between the two germline ends. CDR3: CASSEGPPGNTIYF. CDR3 in DNA: TGCGCCAGCAGCGAGGGGCCCCCCGGAAACACCATATATTTT.

The gene calls are TRBV29-1 and TRBJ2-7; 7 nucleotides match TRBD2. The CDR3 is 12 residues long. Trimming at V came to 6 bases and at J to 3 bases, leaving 5 bases not matched to a gene. Germline assignment: CDR1 SQVTM and CDR2 ANQGSEA. CDR3 DNA sequence: TGCAGCGTCCGGGACTATCTCTACGAGCAGTACTTC. Its protein product is CSVRDYLYEQYF.